The 28 T cell receptor beta chains given below trace back to one sample, sequenced in a study of Ad26.COV2.S vaccination and SARS-CoV-2 variants (TCRdb year 2021). The library was prepared using the immunoSEQ multiplex PCR assay. Here the immuneACCESS table is served through TCRdb, limited to in-frame sequences with V and J called. Missing clones are a known gap in these copies; in checked studies unresolved V genes cover under half, and the rest lacks a known reason. Counted in this sample were 350,000 to 450,000 clones; roughly 84% of them appeared once. Less than 4% of the sample comes from the top ten. The sample's treatment or condition label, decoded: around 19 received Ad26.COV2.S at low or high dose, single or two shots; five or six received placebo; per-sample allocation not given. For vaccine and placebo recipients, repertoires were sequenced using samples collected on day 63 after the first injection.

The starting material was peripheral blood, obtained in a trial of Ad26.COV2.S vaccine versus placebo. The receptors derive from a person between 18 and 65 years old who received the Ad26.COV2.S COVID-19 vaccine or a placebo.

The V gene is TRBV6-2 or TRBV6-3, the J gene TRBJ2-3; D is undetermined. The CDR3 spans 15 residues. V was clipped by 5 bases and J by 0 bases, with 12 bases between them. Germline lookup yields CDR1 MNHEY and CDR2 SVGEGT. CDR3 residues: CASSLETASTDTQYF. The CDR3 bases are TGTGCCAGCAGTCTCGAGACGGCAAGCACAGATACGCAGTATTTT.

This chain connects TRBV2 to TRBJ2-1; D not certain. The CDR3 loop spans 14 amino acids. Germline CDR1 and CDR2: SNHLY and FYNNEI. The V end was cut by 3 bases, the J end by 9 bases, with 15 bases between. The CDR3 sequence: CASSDPSRSPEQFF. CDR3 bases: TGTGCCAGCAGTGACCCGAGTCGGAGCCCTGAGCAGTTCTTC.

This clone was seen only a few times. This chain links TRBV6-2 or TRBV6-3 with TRBJ2-3; D possibly corresponds to TRBD2 (5 bases). Germline CDR1 is MNHEY and CDR2 is SVGEGT. This CDR3 has 14 amino acids. V was pared by 5 bases and J by 0 bases, with 9 bases between. CDR3 sequence reads: CASSHGMSTDTQYF. Here the CDR3 DNA reads TGTGCCAGCAGTCACGGGATGAGCACAGATACGCAGTATTTT.

The rearrangement links TRBV7-2 to TRBJ1-6; maybe TRBD1 (6 bases). V gave up 1 base and J gave up 8 bases, with 9 bases separating them. The CDR3 has 14 amino acids. Germline V gives CDR1 SGHTA, CDR2 FQGNSA. The CDR3 coding sequence is TGTGCCAGCAGCTTAGAGCAGGGGTATTCACCCCTCCACTTT. Its protein product is CASSLEQGYSPLHF. Filled out from reference TRBV7-2 and TRBJ1-6, the complete variable domain reads GAGVSQSPSNKVTEKGKDVELRCDPISGHTALYWYRQSLGQGLEFLIYFQGNSAPDKSGLPSDRFSAERTGGSVSTLTIQRTQQEDSAVYLCASSLEQGYSPLHFGNGTRLTVT.

V usage is TRBV4-1 and J usage is TRBJ1-4; D unclear. Per the germline V gene, CDR1 is MGHRA and CDR2 is YSYEKL. The CDR3 covers 15 residues. With 4 bases removed from V and 7 bases from J, the gap between germline ends came to 16 bases. CDR3 protein: CASSPSKGGGEKLFF. As DNA, the CDR3 is TGCGCCAGCAGCCCAAGTAAGGGAGGCGGTGAAAAACTGTTTTTT.

This clone was observed a single time. The CDR3 bases are TGTGCCAGCAGCTTAGTAGGAAACGGCTACGAGCAGTACTTC. Translation: CASSLVGNGYEQYF. This rearrangement joins TRBV11-2 to TRBJ2-7; no definite D call. V lost 1 base and J 3 bases, leaving 10 bases between the germline ends. Germline V gives CDR1 SGHAT, CDR2 FQNNGV. The CDR3 loop spans 14 amino acids.

The rearrangement links TRBV2 to TRBJ1-1; 9 bases agree with TRBD1. V lost 6 bases, J lost 6 bases, and 8 bases stayed unmatched. Germline CDR1 reads SNHLY; CDR2 reads FYNNEI. CDR3 length: 14 residues. The DNA of the CDR3 is TGTGCCAGCAGATTTTACAGGGGGCGAGCTGAAGCTTTCTTT. It encodes CASRFYRGRAEAFF.

The CDR3 region has the DNA TGTGCCAGCAGCTTAGGCCGAGCCAGCACAGATACGCAGTATTTT. Translating gives CASSLGRASTDTQYF. V is TRBV11-3 and J is TRBJ2-3; D call uncertain. The V end lost 1 base, the J end lost 0 bases, and 8 bases lay between the germline ends. In germline, CDR1 is SGHNT, CDR2 YENEEA. CDR3 length: 15 residues.

V and J are TRBV7-9 and TRBJ2-1; D is ambiguous. Trimming pared 7 bases from V and 10 bases from J, leaving 11 bases between. This CDR3 is built from 11 residues. Germline V gene lookup returns CDR1 SEHNR and CDR2 FQNEAQ (reference sequence). CDR3 sequence reads: CASTFMAEQFF. In DNA, the CDR3 is TGTGCCAGCACCTTTATGGCCGAGCAGTTCTTC. Complete variable domain (other parts from reference TRBV7-9 and TRBJ2-1): DTGVSQNPRHKITKRGQNVTFRCDPISEHNRLYWYRQTLGQGPEFLTYFQNEAQLEKSRLLSDRFSAERPKGSFSTLEIQRTEQGDSAMYLCASTFMAEQFFGPGTRLTVL.

The chain links TRBV5-1 to TRBJ2-7; D remains unclear. Germline CDR1 and CDR2: SGHRS and YFSETQ. V was shortened by 7 bases and J by 5 bases, with 10 bases between the two germline ends. The CDR3 is 11 amino acids. CDR3: CASANSHEQYF. In nucleotides, the CDR3 is TGCGCCAGCGCCAATTCGCACGAGCAGTACTTC.

The rearrangement links TRBV11-2 to TRBJ1-4; D is perhaps TRBD1 (6 bases). Looked up from germline, CDR1 is SGHAT and CDR2 is FQNNGV. The CDR3 loop spans 15 amino acids. Trimming left V 6 bases short and J 7 bases short, with 18 bases between. This CDR3 is CASSQTGSRREKLFF. In nucleotides, the CDR3 is TGTGCCAGCAGTCAAACAGGGAGTCGGCGTGAAAAACTGTTTTTT. The full variable domain, with the rest looked up from reference TRBV11-2 and TRBJ1-4, is EAGVAQSPRYKIIEKRQSVAFWCNPISGHATLYWYQQILGQGPKLLIQFQNNGVVDDSQLPKDRFSAERLKGVDSTLKIQPAKLEDSAVYLCASSQTGSRREKLFFGSGTQLSVL.

The gene calls are TRBV28 and TRBJ1-4, with 7 nucleotides matching TRBD1. Germline-derived CDR1 and CDR2 are MDHEN and SYDVKM. V lost 6 bases to trimming and J lost 8 bases; unmatched junction nucleotides: 9. This CDR3 contains 14 residues. CDR3 sequence: CASSQTGIGEKLFF. DNA of the CDR3: TGTGCCAGCAGCCAGACAGGGATCGGGGAAAAACTGTTTTTT.

CDR3 nucleotide sequence: TGCGCCAGCAGTCGAGACACCACAGATACGCAGTATTTT. As protein: CASSRDTTDTQYF. The chain links TRBV10-1 to TRBJ2-3; no reliable D call. Trimming left V 5 bases short and J 2 bases short, with 8 bases between. CDR1 WNHNN and CDR2 SYGVQD come from the germline V gene (reference sequence). The CDR3 runs to 13 residues.

CDR3 loop: CASSRNTGGGNTEAFF. The CDR3 DNA is TGCGCCAGCAGCCGAAATACAGGGGGCGGGAACACTGAAGCTTTCTTT. V usage is TRBV4-1 and J usage is TRBJ1-1; 9 nucleotides agree with TRBD1. The CDR3 runs 16 residues. The germline gives CDR1 MGHRA, CDR2 YSYEKL. V was pared by 4 bases and J by 1 base, with 7 bases of the junction left unmatched.

The V call is TRBV4-3, the J call TRBJ1-1; the match to TRBD1 covers 8 bases. The CDR3 is made up of 15 amino acids. With V trimmed by 2 bases and J by 5 bases, 7 bases remained unmatched. Looked up from germline, CDR1 is LGHNA and CDR2 is YSLEER. The CDR3 nucleotides read TGCGCCAGCAGCCAATCGGACAGGGTCGGGACTGAAGCTTTCTTT. It codes for CASSQSDRVGTEAFF.

The V gene is TRBV7-2, the J gene TRBJ1-6, with 11 bases aligning to TRBD1. V lost 4 bases and J lost 9; bases outside the gene matches: 2. This CDR3 region has 14 residues. Per the germline V gene, CDR1 is SGHTA and CDR2 is FQGNSA. The CDR3: CASSSGQGVSPLHF. The DNA for the CDR3 is TGTGCCAGCAGCTCGGGACAGGGGGTTTCACCCCTCCACTTT.

The chain joins TRBV6-5 to TRBJ1-4; 10 nucleotides agree with TRBD1. Germline V lookup: CDR1 MNHEY, CDR2 SVGAGI. Unmatched junction bases numbered 4, after V lost 5 bases and J lost 7 bases. The CDR3 is 14 residues long. The CDR3 spells CASSPRTGGEKLFF. The CDR3, as DNA: TGTGCCAGCAGTCCCCGGACAGGGGGTGAAAAACTGTTTTTT.

This chain uses TRBV19 with TRBJ1-1, with D uncertain. With 5 bases removed from V and 3 bases from J, the gap between germline ends came to 10 bases. CDR3 length equals 13 residues. Germline CDR1 LNHDA, CDR2 SQIVND (reference sequence). CDR3 sequence (DNA): TGTGCCAGTAGTCCGCGGACGGACACTGAAGCTTTCTTT. This sequence encodes CASSPRTDTEAFF.

The chain has TRBV4-1 and TRBJ1-6; maybe TRBD1 (5 bases). The CDR3 is made up of 18 amino acids. V was pared by 4 bases and J by 8 bases, with 24 bases between. Germline CDR1 is MGHRA and CDR2 is YSYEKL. For the CDR3, the DNA is TGCGCCAGCAGCCCAAGAAACGGGGGAACTAGTACAGATTCACCCCTCCACTTT. Translation: CASSPRNGGTSTDSPLHF.

The chain has TRBV2 and TRBJ2-5; the D call may be TRBD1 or TRBD2 (7 bases each). The germline CDR1 and CDR2 sequences are SNHLY and FYNNEI. Trimming stripped 7 bases from V and 7 bases from J, with 25 bases between. The CDR3 covers 16 residues. The CDR3 sequence: CASTASRGRESVTQYF. The CDR3 DNA reads TGTGCCAGCACCGCATCTAGGGGGCGGGAGTCGGTGACCCAGTACTTC.

This rearrangement joins TRBV7-9 to TRBJ1-5, with 7 nucleotides matching TRBD1. Looked up from germline, CDR1 is SEHNR and CDR2 is FQNEAQ (reference sequence). V dropped 5 bases and J dropped 2; count of bases not matched to a gene: 3. CDR3 size: 14 residues. The CDR3 protein is CASSDDRGNQPQHF. The CDR3 DNA sequence: TGTGCCAGCAGCGACGACAGGGGCAATCAGCCCCAGCATTTT. Looking up the rest from reference TRBV7-9 and TRBJ1-5 gives the full variable domain: DTGVSQNPRHKITKRGQNVTFRCDPISEHNRLYWYRQTLGQGPEFLTYFQNEAQLEKSRLLSDRFSAERPKGSFSTLEIQRTEQGDSAMYLCASSDDRGNQPQHFGDGTRLSIL.

This sequence joins TRBV28 and TRBJ1-2; perhaps TRBD1 as D (5 bases). Germline values: CDR1 MDHEN, CDR2 SYDVKM. The CDR3 sequence is 15 residues long. Trimming took 3 bases from V and 4 from J, leaving 15 bases between them. The CDR3 DNA sequence: TGTGCCAGCAGTTTTGGCTCTGGTGGGGCCTATGGCTACACCTTC. Amino acid sequence: CASSFGSGGAYGYTF.

The chain couples TRBV19 to TRBJ2-3, with 16 bases aligning to TRBD2. Germline V gives CDR1 LNHDA, CDR2 SQIVND (reference sequence). V lost 3 bases and J lost 9; bases outside the gene matches: 12. The CDR3 loop spans 18 amino acids. CDR3 region: CASSMPGTSGRASGTQYF. In DNA, the CDR3 is TGTGCCAGTAGTATGCCCGGGACTAGCGGGAGGGCCTCTGGGACGCAGTATTTT. Together with reference TRBV19 and TRBJ2-3, the CDR3 gives the full variable domain: DGGITQSPKYLFRKEGQNVTLSCEQNLNHDAMYWYRQDPGQGLRLIYYSQIVNDFQKGDIAEGYSVSREKKESFPLTVTSAQKNPTAFYLCASSMPGTSGRASGTQYFGPGTRLTVL.

This rearrangement joins TRBV30 to TRBJ2-2; D is undetermined. V lost 3 bases to trimming and J lost 0 bases, with 8 bases between them. Looked up from germline, CDR1 is GTSNPN and CDR2 is SVGIG (reference sequence). The CDR3 is made up of 14 amino acids. CDR3 nucleotides: TGTGCCTGGAGGCGGCCGTCGAACACCGGGGAGCTGTTTTTT. This sequence encodes CAWRRPSNTGELFF.

This clone was counted a few times. The chain carries TRBV4-3 and TRBJ2-3; 7 bases are a match to TRBD2. V shed 4 bases, J shed 0 bases, and the junction held 7 bases outside the gene matches. CDR3 size: 16 residues. Germline CDR1 reads LGHNA; CDR2 reads YSLEER. The CDR3 coding sequence is TGCGCCAGCAGCCGAGGAACGGGAGGTAGCACAGATACGCAGTATTTT. The encoded protein is CASSRGTGGSTDTQYF.

The chain links TRBV4-3 to TRBJ2-7; a possible D gene is TRBD1 (5 bases). Trimming stripped 4 bases from V and 0 bases from J, with 7 bases between. The CDR3 contains 13 residues. Germline loops: CDR1 LGHNA, CDR2 YSLEER. DNA for the CDR3: TGCGCCAGCAGCCCAGACAGCTCCTACGAGCAGTACTTC. Translation gives CASSPDSSYEQYF.

This chain connects TRBV5-1 to TRBJ2-5; 10 bases are a match to TRBD2. Germline lookup yields CDR1 SGHRS and CDR2 YFSETQ. There are 17 residues in the CDR3. The ends lost 0 bases at V and 4 bases at J; junction bases unmatched: 9. This chain's CDR3 is CASSLAETSGTRETQYF. In DNA form, the CDR3 reads TGCGCCAGCAGCTTGGCCGAAACTAGCGGGACCCGAGAGACCCAGTACTTC.

This chain connects TRBV18 to TRBJ1-1; D remains ambiguous. With 6 bases removed from V and 1 base from J, the gap between germline ends came to 3 bases. The CDR3 loop spans 11 amino acids. The V gene's germline CDR1 is KGHSH and CDR2 LQKENI. The CDR3 nucleotides read TGTGCCAGCTCTGGGAACACTGAAGCTTTCTTT. It yields the protein CASSGNTEAFF.